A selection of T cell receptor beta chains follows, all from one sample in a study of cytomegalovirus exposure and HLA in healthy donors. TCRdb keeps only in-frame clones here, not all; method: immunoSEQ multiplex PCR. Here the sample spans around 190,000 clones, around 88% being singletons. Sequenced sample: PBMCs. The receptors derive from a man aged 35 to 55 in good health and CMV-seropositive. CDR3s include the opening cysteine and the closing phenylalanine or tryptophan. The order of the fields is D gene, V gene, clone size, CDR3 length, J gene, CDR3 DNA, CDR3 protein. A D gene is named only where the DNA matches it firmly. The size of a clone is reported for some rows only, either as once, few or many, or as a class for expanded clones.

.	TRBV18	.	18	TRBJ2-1	TGTGCCAGCTCACCAGGGCCAGAGGGAGAGCGGATCTACAATGAGCAGTTCTTC	CASSPGPEGERIYNEQFF
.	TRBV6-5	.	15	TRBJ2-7	TGTGCCAGCAGTTACTCCCCTATGGTAGCCTACGAGCAGTACTTC	CASSYSPMVAYEQYF
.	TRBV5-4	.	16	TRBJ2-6	TGTGCCAGCAGCTTGGCGGTAGACTCTGGGGCCAACGTCCTGACTTTC	CASSLAVDSGANVLTF
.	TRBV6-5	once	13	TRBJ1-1	TGTGCCAGCAGTTACGCAGTCGAGGGTGAAGCTTTCTTT	CASSYAVEGEAFF
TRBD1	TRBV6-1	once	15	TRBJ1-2	TGTGCCAGCAGTCCCTCGACAGGGTACGACTATGGCTACACCTTC	CASSPSTGYDYGYTF
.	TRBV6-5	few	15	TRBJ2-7	TGTGCCAGCAGCCCCGGAAGGAGGGACTTGTACGAGCAGTACTTC	CASSPGRRDLYEQYF
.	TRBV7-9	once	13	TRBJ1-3	TGTGCCAGCAGTAAGGGGATCGGAAACACCATATATTTT	CASSKGIGNTIYF
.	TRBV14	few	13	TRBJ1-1	TGTGCCAGCAGCCAAGACATGAACACTGAAGCTTTCTTT	CASSQDMNTEAFF
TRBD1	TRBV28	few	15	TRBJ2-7	TGTGCCAGCAGTTTTCGGGACAGGGGGTCCTACGAGCAGTACTTC	CASSFRDRGSYEQYF
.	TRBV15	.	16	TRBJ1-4	TGTGCCACCAGCAGAGATTACGGACAATCGGCGGAAAAACTGTTTTTT	CATSRDYGQSAEKLFF
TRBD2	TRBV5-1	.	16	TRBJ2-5	TGCGCCAGCAGCTTGGTGCCTAGCGGGAACCAAGAGACCCAGTACTTC	CASSLVPSGNQETQYF
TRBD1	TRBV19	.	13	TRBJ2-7	TGTGCCAGTAGTATTGGCAGGGGGTACGAGCAGTACTTC	CASSIGRGYEQYF
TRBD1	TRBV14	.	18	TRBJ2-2	TGTGCCAGGGACAGGGGGACCAAGGTTCAACTAAACACCGGGGAGCTGTTTTTT	CARDRGTKVQLNTGELFF
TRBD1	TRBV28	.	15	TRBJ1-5	TGTGCCAGCAGTCCCGGGACAGGGGGCCATCAGCCCCAGCATTTT	CASSPGTGGHQPQHF
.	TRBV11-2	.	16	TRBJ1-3	TGTGCCAGCAGCCCAACCCCAGGGACAAGGGCGAACACCATATATTTT	CASSPTPGTRANTIYF
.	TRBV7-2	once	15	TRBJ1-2	TGTGCCAGCAGCTTAGCGTCACGCAGTAACTATGGCTACACCTTC	CASSLASRSNYGYTF
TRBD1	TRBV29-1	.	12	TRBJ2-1	TGCAGCGCGGGACAGGCAGACAATGAGCAGTTCTTC	CSAGQADNEQFF
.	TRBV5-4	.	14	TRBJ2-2	TGTGCCAGCAGCTTGGTAGAGAACACCGGGGAGCTGTTTTTT	CASSLVENTGELFF
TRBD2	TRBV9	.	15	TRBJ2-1	TGTGCCAGCAGCGGGGGACTAGCGGGCTACAATGAGCAGTTCTTC	CASSGGLAGYNEQFF
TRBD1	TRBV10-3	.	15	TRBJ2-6	TGTGCCATCAGCGGACAGGCCTCTGGGGCCAACGTCCTGACTTTC	CAISGQASGANVLTF
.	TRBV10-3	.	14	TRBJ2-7	TGTGCCATCAGTGAGTCGGGCAGAGACTACGATCAGTACTTC	CAISESGRDYDQYF
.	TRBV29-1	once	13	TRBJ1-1	TGCAGCGTTGAGCGGGGTCAGTTCACTGAAGCTTTCTTT	CSVERGQFTEAFF
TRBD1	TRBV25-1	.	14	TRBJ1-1	TGTGCCAGCAGCGGGACAGGGGCGACCACTGAAGCTTTCTTT	CASSGTGATTEAFF
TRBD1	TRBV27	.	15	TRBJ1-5	TGTGCCAGCAGTAGAGGACAGGCTTACAATCAGCCCCAGCATTTT	CASSRGQAYNQPQHF
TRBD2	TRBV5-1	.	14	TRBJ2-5	TGCGCCAGCAGCCGCGGGGGGACTCAAGAGACCCAGTACTTC	CASSRGGTQETQYF
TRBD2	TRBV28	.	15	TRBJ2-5	TGTGCCAGCAGGCGAGGGACTAGCGAGAAAGAGACCCAGTACTTC	CASRRGTSEKETQYF
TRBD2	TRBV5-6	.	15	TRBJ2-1	TGTGCCAGCAGCTTGATCCTAGCGGGGCACAATGAGCAGTTCTTC	CASSLILAGHNEQFF
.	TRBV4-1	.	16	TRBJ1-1	TGTGCCAGCAGCCAAGAGGTCAGGGCCTTCAACACTGAAGCTTTCTTT	CASSQEVRAFNTEAFF
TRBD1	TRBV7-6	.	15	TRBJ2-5	TGTGCCAGCAGCTCCTCGGGACAGGCCCAAGAGACCCAGTACTTC	CASSSSGQAQETQYF
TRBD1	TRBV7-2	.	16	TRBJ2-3	TGTGCCAGCAGCCCCCAGCCGGGACAGGGGACAGATACGCAGTATTTT	CASSPQPGQGTDTQYF
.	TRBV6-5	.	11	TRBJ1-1	TGTGCCAGCAGTTACGGGGCTGGAGCTTTCTTT	CASSYGAGAFF
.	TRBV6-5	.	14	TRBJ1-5	TGTGCCAGCAGGAGATCGGGGGGCAATCAGCCCCAGCATTTT	CASRRSGGNQPQHF
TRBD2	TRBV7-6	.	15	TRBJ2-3	TGTGCCAGCAGCCCTGTGGGAGGGAGTACAGATACGCAGTATTTT	CASSPVGGSTDTQYF
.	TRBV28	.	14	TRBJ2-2	TGTGCCAGCAGTACTCCGGGACATAGCGGGGAGCTGTTTTTT	CASSTPGHSGELFF
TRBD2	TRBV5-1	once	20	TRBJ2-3	TGCGCCAGCAGCTTGGGGTTTACTAGCGGGAGTACGATAAGCACAGATACGCAGTATTTT	CASSLGFTSGSTISTDTQYF
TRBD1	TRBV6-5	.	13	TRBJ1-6	TGTGCCAGCCAGGGGGCAGAGAATTCACCCCTCCACTTT	CASQGAENSPLHF
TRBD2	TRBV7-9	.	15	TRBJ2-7	TGTGCCAGCAGCCGAGCGGGGACTCCGTCCTACGAGCAGTACTTC	CASSRAGTPSYEQYF
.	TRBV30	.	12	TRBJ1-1	TGTGCCTGGAGAGGGGCGCACACTGAAGCTTTCTTT	CAWRGAHTEAFF
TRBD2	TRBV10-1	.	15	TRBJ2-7	TGCGCCAGCAGTGAGTTGGGACTAGCGGGAGGCGAGCAGTACTTC	CASSELGLAGGEQYF
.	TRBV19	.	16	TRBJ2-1	TGTGCCAGTAGTATTGTAAGGGGGAGCTCCTACAATGAGCAGTTCTTC	CASSIVRGSSYNEQFF
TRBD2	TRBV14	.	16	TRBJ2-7	TGTGCCAGCAGCCAAGAAGCACTAGCGGAGTTCTACGAGCAGTACTTC	CASSQEALAEFYEQYF
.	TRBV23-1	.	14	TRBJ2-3	TGCGCCAGCTTTGGACGGGGTAGCACAGATACGCAGTATTTT	CASFGRGSTDTQYF
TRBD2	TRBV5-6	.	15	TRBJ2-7	TGTGCCAGCAGCTCCCAAGGAGCGGGAGCCTACGAGCAGTACTTC	CASSSQGAGAYEQYF
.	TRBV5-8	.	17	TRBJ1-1	TGTGCCAGCAGCTTGGGACACGCAACAGGGCTAAACACTGAAGCTTTCTTT	CASSLGHATGLNTEAFF
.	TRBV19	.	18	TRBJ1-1	TGTGCCAGTAGTCCCTGGGGGGGAATCGGACAGCCGAACACTGAAGCTTTCTTT	CASSPWGGIGQPNTEAFF
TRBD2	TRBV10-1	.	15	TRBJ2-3	TGCGCCAGCAGTGTAACTACTAGCGGGTTTGATACGCAGTATTTT	CASSVTTSGFDTQYF
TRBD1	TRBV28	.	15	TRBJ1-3	TGTGCCAGCAGCGCTGGGACAGAGGCAGGAAACACCATATATTTT	CASSAGTEAGNTIYF
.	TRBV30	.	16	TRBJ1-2	TGTGCCTGGAGTGTACGGTCGACAGAATCCATCTATGGCTACACCTTC	CAWSVRSTESIYGYTF
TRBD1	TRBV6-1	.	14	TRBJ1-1	TGTGCCAGCAGGCCCGGACAGGCCAACACTGAAGCTTTCTTT	CASRPGQANTEAFF
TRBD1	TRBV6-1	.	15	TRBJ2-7	TGTGCCAGCAGTATCGAGCCCGGGACAGCCTACGAGCAGTACTTC	CASSIEPGTAYEQYF
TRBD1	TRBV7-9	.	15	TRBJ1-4	TGTGCCAGCAGCCTTCCACAGGGGGCGATTGAAAAACTGTTTTTT	CASSLPQGAIEKLFF
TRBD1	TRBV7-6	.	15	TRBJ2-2	TGTGCCAGCAGCTTAGCGACAGGGTGGATCGGGGAGCTGTTTTTT	CASSLATGWIGELFF
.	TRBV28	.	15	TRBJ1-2	TGTGCCAGCAGTCCCCCCTCCGACAGCTACTATGGCTACACCTTC	CASSPPSDSYYGYTF
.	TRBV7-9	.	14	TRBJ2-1	TGTGCCAGCAGCTTAGAGGGCAGGGTGGATGAGCAGTTCTTC	CASSLEGRVDEQFF